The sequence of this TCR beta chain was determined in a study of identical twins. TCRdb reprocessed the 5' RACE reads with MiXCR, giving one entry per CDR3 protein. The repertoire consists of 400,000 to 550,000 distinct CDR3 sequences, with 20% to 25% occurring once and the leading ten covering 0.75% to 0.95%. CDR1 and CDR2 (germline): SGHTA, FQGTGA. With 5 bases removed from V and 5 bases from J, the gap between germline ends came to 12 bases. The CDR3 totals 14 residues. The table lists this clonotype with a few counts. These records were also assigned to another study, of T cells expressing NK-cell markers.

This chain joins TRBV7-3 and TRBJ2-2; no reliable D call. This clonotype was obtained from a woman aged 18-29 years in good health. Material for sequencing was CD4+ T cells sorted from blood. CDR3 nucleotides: TGTGCCAGCAGCCCCTGGACGGAGACCGGGGAGCTGTTTTTT. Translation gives CASSPWTETGELFF.